This T cell receptor beta chain was recorded in a study of Ad26.COV2.S vaccination and SARS-CoV-2 variants. Study-wide background: Into the muscle, Ad26.COV2.S was dosed once or twice, 56 days apart.

The CDR3 contains 15 residues. The germline CDR1 and CDR2 sequences are ENHRY and SYGVKD. The J segment lost 4 bases and the V segment lost 5 bases, leaving 8 bases of the junction unmatched. Data came from immunoSEQ multiplex PCR; TCRdb stores just in-frame clones and leaves some out. The sample includes 330,000 or so clones, around 90% of them seen just once. The treatment was: some 20 received Ad26.COV2.S at low or high dose, single or two shots; roughly five received placebo; per-sample allocation not given. Day 63 after the first vaccine or placebo injection was the time point for sampling. The sample was peripheral blood, taken in a trial of Ad26.COV2.S vaccine versus placebo. The receptor was derived from a person aged 18-65 years who received the Ad26.COV2.S COVID-19 vaccine or a placebo. The rearrangement links TRBV10-3 to TRBJ2-5; 9 nucleotides line up with TRBD2. Written as DNA, the CDR3 is TGTGCCATCAGTCCTATAGCGGGAGATGGAGAGACCCAGTACTTC. This sequence encodes CAISPIAGDGETQYF.